Each of the 10 T cell receptor beta chains below was sequenced from the same sample in a study of response to subunit inactivated influenza vaccine (dated by TCRdb to the late 2010s). The library was made by RT-PCR. The sequencer listed for this sample is Illumina HiSeq 2500. TCRdb took the public reads, trimmed them with fastp at Q25, ran MiXCR for clone calling and kept in-frame beta chains. CDR3 protein duplicates are merged, each entry listing the most common genes and DNA. The sample has some 500,000 distinct CDR3 sequences on record, over 10% of them singletons. Of the sample, over 10% is held by the ten largest clones. The sample's time point label, decoded: 45 days after influenza vaccine administration. The material sequenced was PBMCs from blood, taken about 40 days after vaccination. All receptors derive from a man aged 45-65 years who received an inactivated influenza vaccine. Donor details come from another sample of the same person, matched by shared clones.

V and J are TRBV19 and TRBJ1-5; 7 nucleotides line up with TRBD1. This CDR3 is built from 14 residues. Trimming cost V 6 bases and J 4 bases; bases outside gene matches: 6. Germline V gene data show CDR1 as LNHDA and CDR2 as SQIVND (reference sequence). In DNA form, the CDR3 reads TGTGCCAGTAGGAGACAGGGTGGTAATCAGCCCCAGCATTTT. Encoded protein: CASRRQGGNQPQHF.

A note on this clonotype: Given a much more abundant clone one base away, this may be a read error. The chain is built from TRBV4-3 and TRBJ2-1; 11 nucleotides agree with TRBD2. Germline CDR1 reads LGHNA; CDR2 reads YSLEER. The CDR3 contains 17 residues. As DNA, the CDR3 is TGCGCCACCAGCCAAGATGGGACTAGCGGTCCCGACCTTGAGCAGTTCTTC. Translation: CATSQDGTSGPDLEQFF.

This clonotype was seen only a few times. This chain links TRBV25-1 with TRBJ2-3, with 8 bases lining up with TRBD1. The CDR3 sequence is 15 residues long. The V gene's germline CDR1 is MGHDK and CDR2 SYGVNS. The junction had 9 bases not matched to a gene; V was cut back by 10 bases and J by 0 bases. The CDR3 DNA is TGTGCCACCCGAACCGGGACAGGTAGCACAGATACGCAGTATTTT. This gives the protein CATRTGTGSTDTQYF.

In its sample, this clonotype was seen a few times. The CDR3 sequence is CSVELGTRYGYTF. CDR3 bases: TGCAGCGTTGAACTAGGCACCCGTTATGGCTACACCTTC. V gene TRBV29-1 combines with J gene TRBJ1-2; no definite D call. The CDR3 totals 13 residues. Germline values: CDR1 SQVTM, CDR2 ANQGSEA. V shed 2 bases and J shed 5 bases, with 12 bases lying between them.

This clonotype was seen more than once but under ten times. The CDR3 loop is CSARVTGRGAGELFF. The CDR3 nucleotides read TGCAGTGCTAGAGTTACAGGGAGGGGTGCCGGGGAGCTGTTTTTT. J is TRBJ2-2 and V is TRBV20-1, with a tentative D call TRBD2 (7 bases). The length of the CDR3 is 15 residues. Germline CDR1 and CDR2: DFQATT and SNEGSKA (reference sequence). Trimming removed 1 base at V and 6 bases at J, with 15 bases between.

This clonotype was recorded many times. The rearrangement uses TRBV6-1 and TRBJ2-2, with 7 bases that match TRBD1. Trimming cost V 5 bases and J 3 bases; bases outside gene matches: 6. This CDR3 spans 15 amino acids. Germline assignment: CDR1 MNHNS and CDR2 SASEGT. The chain's CDR3 is CASSRRQGDTGELFF. DNA for the CDR3: TGTGCCAGCAGTAGACGACAGGGTGACACCGGGGAGCTGTTTTTT.

This clonotype was observed a few times. The chain carries TRBV3-1 and TRBJ2-3, with D perhaps matching TRBD2 (5 bases). The V gene's germline CDR1 is LGHDT and CDR2 YNNKEL (reference sequence). V was cut by 10 bases and J by 5 bases, with 16 bases left in between. This CDR3 has 13 residues. CDR3 sequence reads: CATEGGYGDTQYF. The CDR3 coding sequence is TGTGCCACCGAGGGCGGATACGGAGATACGCAGTATTTT.

This clonotype was observed a few times. V and J are TRBV6-2 or TRBV6-3 and TRBJ2-7; 9 bases match TRBD1. The CDR3 runs 14 residues. Germline V gene lookup returns CDR1 MNHEY and CDR2 SVGEGT. V lost 6 bases to trimming and J lost 2 bases; unmatched junction nucleotides: 5. The chain's CDR3 is CASSMDRGTYEQYF. Written as DNA, the CDR3 is TGTGCCAGCAGCATGGACAGGGGAACCTACGAGCAGTACTTC.

This chain connects TRBV3-1 to TRBJ2-4; 9 positions agree with TRBD1. J lost 9 bases, V lost 0 bases, and 6 bases had no gene match. The CDR3 length is 15 residues. Germline CDR1 LGHDT, CDR2 YNNKEL (reference sequence). CDR3: CASSQDHRGPGIQYF. CDR3 sequence (DNA): TGTGCCAGCAGCCAAGATCACAGGGGGCCGGGCATTCAGTACTTC.

CDR3 sequence: CASSSSSGPAYEQYF. CDR3 bases: TGTGCCAGCAGTTCCTCGTCGGGACCAGCCTACGAGCAGTACTTC. The V gene is TRBV6-5, the J gene TRBJ2-7; D assignment may be TRBD1 or TRBD2 (5 bases each). Germline V gives CDR1 MNHEY, CDR2 SVGAGI. Trimming removed 4 bases at V and 2 bases at J, with 15 bases between. The CDR3 consists of 15 residues.